These T cell receptor beta chains were read from a single sample in a study of graft-versus-host responses after intestinal transplantation. TCRdb keeps only in-frame clones here, not all; method: immunoSEQ multiplex PCR. The table lists 85,000 to 95,000 clones, roughly 91% of them singletons. Antigen specificity for these receptors is unknown. The sequencing here drew on unstimulated CD8+ T cells sorted from spleen or lymph node cells, taken before intestinal transplant. These receptors came from a human donor who received an intestinal transplant. Both conserved end residues are part of each CDR3. Each record gives: J gene, clone size, V gene, D gene, CDR3 protein, CDR3 DNA. A D gene is named only where the DNA matches it firmly. Expanded clones get a size class; other rows say once, few or many, or leave the size out.

TRBJ2-2 | NA | TRBV9 | TRBD2 | CASSPHSGGAGELFF | TGTGCCAGCAGTCCCCATAGCGGGGGCGCCGGGGAGCTGTTTTTT
TRBJ2-7 | NA | TRBV27 | TRBD2 | CASSPPLAGGLEQYF | TGTGCCAGCAGTCCACCACTAGCGGGGGGGCTCGAGCAGTACTTC
TRBJ1-6 | NA | TRBV4-3 | TRBD1 | CASSQQDRAYNSPLHF | TGCGCCAGCAGCCAACAGGACAGGGCCTATAATTCACCCCTCCACTTT
TRBJ1-4 | NA | TRBV4-3 | NA | CASSQDQGRFNEKLFF | TGCGCCAGCAGCCAAGATCAGGGCAGGTTTAATGAAAAACTGTTTTTT
TRBJ1-1 | NA | TRBV4-1 | NA | CASSQENSWFAGEGTEAFF | TGCGCCAGCAGCCAAGAGAATAGCTGGTTCGCCGGCGAGGGCACTGAAGCTTTCTTT
TRBJ1-3 | NA | TRBV9 | NA | CASSGGEASGNTIYF | TGTGCCAGCAGCGGGGGAGAAGCTTCTGGAAACACCATATATTTT
TRBJ2-7 | NA | TRBV29-1 | NA | CSVEEEGQGTYEQYF | TGCAGCGTTGAAGAGGAGGGGCAGGGAACCTACGAGCAGTACTTC
TRBJ2-7 | once | TRBV9 | NA | CASSRGGGTSYEQYF | TGTGCCAGCAGTCGAGGGGGGGGTACCTCCTACGAGCAGTACTTC
TRBJ1-2 | few | TRBV27 | NA | CASSLRQNYGYTF | TGTGCCAGCAGTTTGAGGCAGAACTATGGCTACACCTTC
TRBJ2-7 | NA | TRBV13 | TRBD1 | CASSVGQGTYEQYF | TGTGCCAGCAGCGTGGGACAGGGGACCTACGAGCAGTACTTC
TRBJ2-7 | NA | TRBV4-3 | TRBD1 | CASSPGQDLSYEQYF | TGCGCCAGCAGCCCGGGACAGGACCTCTCCTACGAGCAGTACTTC
TRBJ2-7 | NA | TRBV25-1 | TRBD2 | CASSERAGVGEQYF | TGTGCCAGCAGTGAAAGGGCGGGGGTAGGCGAGCAGTACTTC
TRBJ2-7 | NA | TRBV6-6 | NA | CASSPGGEQYF | TGTGCCAGCAGTCCTGGAGGGGAGCAGTACTTC
TRBJ2-1 | NA | TRBV6-1 | NA | CASSEGLLAEQLF | TGTGCCAGCAGTGAAGGGCTCCTAGCCGAGCAGCTCTTC
TRBJ2-1 | NA | TRBV4-1 | TRBD1 | CASSHHRDRGVYVQFF | TGCGCCAGCAGCCACCACCGGGACAGGGGGGTCTACGTGCAGTTCTTC
TRBJ1-2 | NA | TRBV7-9 | TRBD1 | CASSALDRGHGYTF | TGTGCCAGCAGCGCCCTCGACAGGGGGCATGGCTACACCTTC
TRBJ2-3 | NA | TRBV20-1 | NA | CSARGLDTQYF | TGCAGTGCGCGGGGCTTGGATACGCAGTATTTT
TRBJ1-1 | NA | TRBV4-3 | NA | CASSQGGQSTEAFF | TGCGCCAGCAGCCAAGGGGGCCAGAGCACTGAAGCTTTCTTT
TRBJ1-2 | NA | TRBV30 | NA | CAWASGNYGYTF | TGTGCCTGGGCTTCAGGGAACTATGGCTACACCTTC
TRBJ2-3 | once | TRBV5-8 | TRBD2 | CASSMGLAEGTDTQYF | TGTGCCAGCAGCATGGGACTAGCCGAGGGGACAGATACGCAGTATTTT
TRBJ1-2 | NA | TRBV4-3 | NA | CASSQDQGPNYGYTF | TGCGCCAGCAGCCAAGATCAGGGGCCTAACTATGGCTACACCTTC
TRBJ2-7 | NA | TRBV7-9 | NA | CASSDNGEQYF | TGTGCCAGCAGCGATAACGGCGAGCAGTACTTC
TRBJ2-1 | NA | TRBV6-6 | TRBD1 | CASRGTGQPEQFF | TGTGCCAGCAGGGGGACAGGGCAACCTGAGCAGTTCTTC
TRBJ2-3 | NA | TRBV7-9 | TRBD1 | CASSARQGTTDTQYF | TGTGCCAGCAGCGCCCGACAGGGGACTACAGATACGCAGTATTTT
TRBJ2-6 | NA | TRBV7-8 | TRBD2 | CASLPGGNPLSGANVLTF | TGTGCCAGCCTCCCGGGGGGGAACCCCCTCTCTGGGGCCAACGTCCTGACTTTC
TRBJ2-7 | NA | TRBV7-9 | NA | CASSWGPSYEQYF | TGTGCCAGCAGCTGGGGGCCATCCTACGAGCAGTACTTC
TRBJ1-2 | NA | TRBV11-3 | TRBD1 | CASSLVSGGRDYGYTF | TGTGCCAGCAGCTTAGTCTCAGGGGGCAGGGACTATGGCTACACCTTC
TRBJ2-7 | NA | TRBV9 | NA | CASSVGSQLNEQYF | TGTGCCAGCAGCGTAGGATCACAGCTAAACGAGCAGTACTTC
TRBJ2-7 | NA | TRBV27 | NA | CASSPTWDIPPYEQYF | TGTGCCAGCAGCCCTACATGGGACATCCCGCCCTACGAGCAGTACTTC
TRBJ2-1 | NA | TRBV30 | TRBD2 | CAWSVPRLAGGPYNEQFF | TGTGCCTGGAGTGTCCCAAGACTAGCGGGGGGACCTTACAATGAGCAGTTCTTC
TRBJ2-7 | NA | TRBV13 | NA | CASSLRLATYGEQYF | TGTGCCAGCAGCCTACGGCTAGCGACCTACGGCGAGCAGTACTTC
TRBJ1-6 | NA | TRBV4-3 | TRBD1 | CASSQDGTGGNSPLHF | TGCGCCAGCAGCCAAGATGGGACAGGGGGTAATTCACCCCTCCACTTT
TRBJ2-7 | NA | TRBV9 | TRBD1 | CASSTGTGYPYEQYF | TGTGCCAGCAGCACGGGGACAGGGTACCCCTACGAGCAGTACTTC
TRBJ1-6 | NA | TRBV5-1 | NA | CASSFGSGGSPLHF | TGCGCCAGCAGCTTCGGCTCGGGGGGTTCACCCCTCCACTTT
TRBJ2-1 | NA | TRBV5-1 | TRBD2 | CASSFTSGRYNEQFF | TGCGCCAGCAGCTTTACTAGCGGACGATACAATGAGCAGTTCTTC
TRBJ2-1 | few | TRBV11-2 | NA | CASSFTGNEQFF | TGTGCCAGCAGTTTCACAGGGAATGAGCAGTTCTTC
TRBJ2-7 | NA | TRBV7-8 | NA | CASSLAGAGEQYF | TGTGCCAGCAGCTTAGCGGGGGCCGGCGAGCAGTACTTC
TRBJ2-3 | NA | TRBV11-2 | NA | CASSTGSWGTDTQYF | TGTGCCAGCAGCACAGGGTCGTGGGGCACAGATACGCAGTATTTT
TRBJ2-7 | once | TRBV7-9 | TRBD1 | CASTGTGVEQYF | TGTGCCAGCACCGGGACAGGGGTCGAGCAGTACTTC
TRBJ1-1 | NA | TRBV27 | NA | CASSLGRMNTEAFF | TGTGCCAGCAGTTTAGGCAGGATGAACACTGAAGCTTTCTTT
TRBJ1-5 | NA | TRBV11-2 | TRBD1 | CASSPTGTGGGRSNQPQHF | TGTGCCAGCAGCCCAACCGGGACAGGGGGAGGAAGAAGCAATCAGCCCCAGCATTTT
TRBJ1-1 | NA | TRBV27 | NA | CASSFNPGQTMNTEAFF | TGTGCCAGCAGTTTCAACCCCGGACAGACTATGAACACTGAAGCTTTCTTT
TRBJ1-1 | NA | TRBV9 | TRBD1 | CASSVGDSNQAFF | TGTGCCAGCAGCGTAGGGGACAGCAACCAAGCTTTCTTT
TRBJ1-5 | NA | TRBV15 | TRBD1 | CATSRSGTGAYKENQPQHF | TGTGCCACCAGCAGATCCGGGACAGGGGCCTATAAGGAAAATCAGCCCCAGCATTTT
TRBJ2-3 | NA | TRBV11-2 | NA | CASSPHQTGSGAQYF | TGTGCCAGCAGCCCCCATCAGACGGGGTCCGGAGCGCAGTATTTT
TRBJ1-2 | once | TRBV7-2 | NA | CASSLSRGSGGYTF | TGTGCCAGCAGCTTAAGCCGGGGTTCGGGTGGCTACACCTTC
TRBJ2-7 | NA | TRBV5-8 | TRBD1 | CASRGRGRNEQYF | TGTGCCAGCAGAGGCAGGGGGCGAAACGAGCAGTACTTC
TRBJ2-1 | NA | TRBV19 | TRBD2 | CATDVGLAGGNEQFF | TGTGCCACAGACGTGGGACTAGCGGGGGGGAATGAGCAGTTCTTC
TRBJ1-1 | NA | TRBV7-2 | NA | CASSLSAEAFF | TGTGCCAGCAGCCTATCAGCGGAAGCTTTCTTT